This T cell receptor beta chain is from a study of blood T cell repertoires in COVID-19. In the study overall: Some COVID-19 samples were acute and others convalescent; all came from the United States, Italy and Spain. The analysed material was cDNA or gDNA that came from T cells, B-cell-depleted T cells, or PBMCs.

There are 13 residues in the CDR3. The germline V gene encodes CDR1 SEHNR and CDR2 FQNEAQ (reference sequence). V lost 5 bases to trimming and J lost 0 bases, with 7 bases between them. Here immunoSEQ multiplex PCR was the method, and the copy in TCRdb shows in-frame clones only, minus some. The sample yields roughly 320,000 clones, more than 90% seen once. The sequencing input was PBMCs or T cells enriched from blood (not recorded which). This TCR came from a woman aged 25 to 39 who had been exposed to COVID-19. V gene TRBV7-9 combines with J gene TRBJ1-1; no reliable D call. The CDR3 DNA follows: TGTGCCAGCAGCCAGAAACTGAACACTGAAGCTTTCTTT. Protein: CASSQKLNTEAFF.